These 3 T cell receptor beta chains were all obtained from the same sample, sequenced in a study of neurological immune-mediated disorders. Time point noted: longitudinal time-point 3. A single record per CDR3 protein comes from TCRdb applying MiXCR to the 5' RACE reads. The sample includes 40,000 or so distinct CDR3 sequences, about 14% of them seen just once. Material for sequencing was PBMCs. The origin of the receptors is a man aged 25-45 years in good health.

This clonotype was detected many times. V and J are TRBV20-1 and TRBJ2-2; no reliable D call. Germline-derived CDR1 and CDR2 are DFQATT and SNEGSKA (reference sequence). The CDR3 runs 14 residues. V was clipped by 1 base and J by 3 bases, with 9 bases between them. As DNA, the CDR3 is TGCAGTGCTAGAGGCAGGTCCTACACCGGGGAGCTGTTTTTT. Residues: CSARGRSYTGELFF.

The chain is built from TRBV5-6 and TRBJ2-4; perhaps D is TRBD1 or TRBD2 (5 bases each). Looked up from germline, CDR1 is SGHDT and CDR2 is YYEEEE. The CDR3 covers 14 residues. Trimming took 5 bases from V and 7 from J, leaving 16 bases between them. The DNA of the CDR3 is TGTGCCAGCAGTCCGAGAGGGGTGAGGAACATTCAGTACTTC. This sequence encodes CASSPRGVRNIQYF.

Many counts were recorded for this clonotype. V gene TRBV27 combines with J gene TRBJ2-2, with unresolved D. The V gene lost 1 base and the J gene lost 5 bases, with 5 bases spanning the gap. The CDR3 sequence is 13 residues long. The germline V gene encodes CDR1 MNHEY and CDR2 SMNVEV (reference sequence). In DNA form, the CDR3 reads TGTGCCAGCAGTTTATGGGGAACCGGGGAGCTGTTTTTT. Encoded protein: CASSLWGTGELFF.